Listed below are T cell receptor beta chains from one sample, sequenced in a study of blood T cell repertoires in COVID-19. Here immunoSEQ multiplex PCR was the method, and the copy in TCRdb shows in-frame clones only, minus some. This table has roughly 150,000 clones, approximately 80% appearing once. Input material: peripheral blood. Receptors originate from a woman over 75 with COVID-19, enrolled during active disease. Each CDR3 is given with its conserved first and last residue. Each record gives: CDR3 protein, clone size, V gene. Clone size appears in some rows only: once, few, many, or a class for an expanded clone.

CDR3 protein: CASSQGQGAQGGYF
clone size: .
V gene: TRBV12-1

CDR3 protein: CASSLGQGWPQHF
clone size: .
V gene: TRBV28

CDR3 protein: CASSFGRTKGTEAFF
clone size: .
V gene: TRBV5-5

CDR3 protein: CATSRLAGMEAFF
clone size: .
V gene: TRBV15

CDR3 protein: CASSPSGRRGTEAFF
clone size: .
V gene: TRBV5-1

CDR3 protein: CASSPTGESSGEQYF
clone size: .
V gene: TRBV5-1

CDR3 protein: CASMEWTGDYSNQPQHF
clone size: .
V gene: TRBV19

CDR3 protein: CAINHQSGNTIYF
clone size: .
V gene: TRBV12-3/TRBV12-4

CDR3 protein: CASSVEGVGELFF
clone size: .
V gene: TRBV9

CDR3 protein: CAISDGVGYTF
clone size: .
V gene: TRBV10-3

CDR3 protein: CASRAGTSGSGKDTGELFF
clone size: many
V gene: TRBV5-4

CDR3 protein: CSASLRGSSYEQYF
clone size: .
V gene: TRBV20-1

CDR3 protein: CASSQDPGTPNNEQFF
clone size: .
V gene: TRBV4-1

CDR3 protein: CASSFRRELYGYTF
clone size: .
V gene: TRBV28

CDR3 protein: CASSLVPREPQHF
clone size: .
V gene: TRBV5-1

CDR3 protein: CASSKRQGEVTEAFF
clone size: once
V gene: TRBV21-1

CDR3 protein: CASSNEISNQPQHF
clone size: .
V gene: TRBV7-8

CDR3 protein: CASSHGQVGTDTQYF
clone size: .
V gene: TRBV18

CDR3 protein: CASSESGRYGYTF
clone size: once
V gene: TRBV6-1

CDR3 protein: CASSLSTDTQYF
clone size: .
V gene: TRBV28

CDR3 protein: CATTQGTSFF
clone size: .
V gene: TRBV28

CDR3 protein: CATSDYRTDTQYF
clone size: .
V gene: TRBV15

CDR3 protein: CASSLDNNQPQHF
clone size: few
V gene: TRBV7-9

CDR3 protein: CASSYSGGRVYNEQFF
clone size: .
V gene: TRBV6-5

CDR3 protein: CASSQRPTSRGRGQFF
clone size: .
V gene: TRBV3-1/TRBV3-2

CDR3 protein: CASSFGGSGTEAFF
clone size: .
V gene: TRBV5-1

CDR3 protein: CASSDTPTAGSGANVLTF
clone size: few
V gene: TRBV19

CDR3 protein: CASSLSRAGSTDTQYF
clone size: .
V gene: TRBV5-1

CDR3 protein: CASSPQGAQETQYF
clone size: .
V gene: TRBV9

CDR3 protein: CASSLQGFDEKLFF
clone size: .
V gene: TRBV5-1

CDR3 protein: CASSHAGASGRAEQFF
clone size: .
V gene: TRBV7-3

CDR3 protein: CASSLPVPSTSGPNEQFF
clone size: .
V gene: TRBV19

CDR3 protein: CASRQNTGELFF
clone size: .
V gene: TRBV3-1/TRBV3-2

CDR3 protein: CSVAGREGYEQYF
clone size: .
V gene: TRBV29-1

CDR3 protein: CASRPRGAGANVLTF
clone size: .
V gene: TRBV4-1

CDR3 protein: CASSFVHGTPYNEQFF
clone size: .
V gene: TRBV28

CDR3 protein: CASAESNQPQHF
clone size: few
V gene: TRBV18

CDR3 protein: CSASPRDRGNTIYF
clone size: once
V gene: TRBV20-1

CDR3 protein: CASSLYGYTF
clone size: .
V gene: TRBV7-2

CDR3 protein: CASSFWDRAVNEQFF
clone size: .
V gene: TRBV5-1

CDR3 protein: CASSVVGDGTDTQYF
clone size: .
V gene: TRBV9

CDR3 protein: CATRRDRGTGELFF
clone size: .
V gene: TRBV15